Listed below are T cell receptor beta chains from one sample, sequenced in a study of blood T cell repertoires in COVID-19. Assay used: immunoSEQ multiplex PCR; TCRdb lists only in-frame clones, some missing. The table lists around 250,000 clones, 86% of them singletons. Sequencing was performed on peripheral blood. The receptors here all came from a man in his late teens or twenties with active or convalescent COVID-19. Each CDR3 is given with its conserved first and last residue. The order of the fields is clone size, J gene, D gene, V gene, CDR3 DNA, CDR3 protein. D genes are given only for firm matches. Only some rows state a clone size, as once, few, many or a class for expanded clones.

clone_size: NA; j_call: TRBJ1-4; d_call: NA; v_call: TRBV5-1; cdr3_nt: TGCGCCAGCAGCTTGGGCCAGGGAGGTGAAAAACTGTTTTTT; cdr3_aa: CASSLGQGGEKLFF
clone_size: NA; j_call: TRBJ2-2; d_call: NA; v_call: TRBV6-5; cdr3_nt: TGTGCCAGCAGTTACCGTACGGTCACCGGGGAGCTGTTTTTT; cdr3_aa: CASSYRTVTGELFF
clone_size: NA; j_call: TRBJ2-5; d_call: NA; v_call: TRBV5-5; cdr3_nt: TGTGCCAGCAGCTCGGTCCTAGCACGAGAGACCCAGTACTTC; cdr3_aa: CASSSVLARETQYF
clone_size: NA; j_call: TRBJ1-2; d_call: NA; v_call: TRBV20-1; cdr3_nt: TGCAGTGCATCGACGGGTTATGGCTACACCTTC; cdr3_aa: CSASTGYGYTF
clone_size: many; j_call: TRBJ1-1; d_call: TRBD1; v_call: TRBV16; cdr3_nt: TGTGCCAGCAGCCAGTCCCGACAGGGTGGGACTGAAGCTTTCTTT; cdr3_aa: CASSQSRQGGTEAFF
clone_size: NA; j_call: TRBJ1-1; d_call: NA; v_call: TRBV9; cdr3_nt: TGTGCCAGCAGCGTAGGGGAGCGTAAGACTGAAGCTTTCTTT; cdr3_aa: CASSVGERKTEAFF
clone_size: NA; j_call: TRBJ1-4; d_call: NA; v_call: TRBV19; cdr3_nt: TGTGCCAGTAGTATAAGCCACGGGGTTGTGTTCCAGGATGAAAAACTGTTTTTT; cdr3_aa: CASSISHGVVFQDEKLFF
clone_size: NA; j_call: TRBJ2-1; d_call: TRBD2; v_call: TRBV5-5; cdr3_nt: TGTGCCAGCAGCTTGGTATTCGGGACTAGCGGGAGGAAGCAGTTCTTC; cdr3_aa: CASSLVFGTSGRKQFF
clone_size: NA; j_call: TRBJ1-5; d_call: NA; v_call: TRBV7-2; cdr3_nt: TGTGCCAGCAGCAAGGGGAGGGGGGAGAATCAGCCCCAGCATTTT; cdr3_aa: CASSKGRGENQPQHF
clone_size: NA; j_call: TRBJ2-2; d_call: TRBD2; v_call: TRBV15; cdr3_nt: TGTGCCACCAGCAGAGAACTGGGACTAGCGGGGACCGGGGAGCTGTTTTTT; cdr3_aa: CATSRELGLAGTGELFF
clone_size: few; j_call: TRBJ2-1; d_call: TRBD2; v_call: TRBV27; cdr3_nt: TGTGCCAGCTTACTAGCGGGAGGGAACTCCTACAATGAGCAGTTCTTC; cdr3_aa: CASLLAGGNSYNEQFF
clone_size: NA; j_call: TRBJ2-1; d_call: TRBD2; v_call: TRBV19; cdr3_nt: TGTGCCGGGAGCCTATCACTAGCGGGGGAAAGGGAGCAGTTCTTC; cdr3_aa: CAGSLSLAGEREQFF
clone_size: NA; j_call: TRBJ2-1; d_call: TRBD2; v_call: TRBV4-2; cdr3_nt: TGTGCCAGCAGCCTACCGATCGGACTAGCGGGGGGTGGCAATGAGCAGTTCTTC; cdr3_aa: CASSLPIGLAGGGNEQFF
clone_size: NA; j_call: TRBJ1-1; d_call: NA; v_call: TRBV24-1; cdr3_nt: TGTGCCACCAGTGATCCCATGTACACTGAAGCTTTCTTT; cdr3_aa: CATSDPMYTEAFF
clone_size: NA; j_call: TRBJ1-3; d_call: NA; v_call: TRBV12-5; cdr3_nt: TGTGCTAGTGGTCTCACAGCAAACACCATATATTTT; cdr3_aa: CASGLTANTIYF
clone_size: NA; j_call: TRBJ1-3; d_call: NA; v_call: TRBV6-5; cdr3_nt: TGTGCCAGCAGTTATGCGGGGCTCTCTGGAAACACCATATATTTT; cdr3_aa: CASSYAGLSGNTIYF